One TCR beta chain is described in this entry. Its recognized antigen is unknown. Per-base qualities were not stored, and no clone one base away is much larger. The data derive from a study of OX40 agonist ivuxolimab in advanced cancers. Notes on the research overall: Ivuxolimab, which targeted the costimulatory receptor OX40 (CD134), was an agonistic, fully human IgG2 monoclonal antibody. Of the approximately 50 dose-escalation patients, hepatocellular carcinoma was present in 19, melanoma in approximately 15, renal cell carcinoma in 9 and head and neck cancer in 9. The point of sequencing TCRbeta in the periphery was to test whether ivuxolimab changed TCR sequence diversity and drove clonal T-cell expansion. In the dose-escalation cohort, over 65% of patients were male, and the mean age was about 55 years, with a range of about 23 to 85. Partial responses occurred in three dose-escalation patients, of whom one had hepatocellular carcinoma and two had cutaneous melanoma. Prior anti-PD-1, anti-PD-L1 or anti-CTLA-4 therapy was permitted, and approximately 42% of dose-escalation patients had received checkpoint inhibitors. Intravenous ivuxolimab was administered to patients every 2 weeks at six dose levels: 0.01, 0.1, 0.3, 1.5, 3 and 10 mg/kg. The paper covers the monotherapy dose-escalation part of the phase I ivuxolimab trial, which included N of about 51 patients. What the research found in general, with its limitations: After ivuxolimab, expanded clones were on average more numerous among CD8+ T cells than among CD4+ T cells. Low levels of normalized T-cell clonal expansion were also seen in some nonresponding patients. In the 0.1-3.0 mg/kg groups, partial responders were among the patients with the lowest normalized peripheral clonal expansion, particularly in CD8+ T cells. Clonal expansion of both CD4+ and CD8+ blood T cells was observed from baseline to week 6 at doses 0.1 to 3.0 mg/kg. Which antigens the clonally expanded peripheral T cells were specific for was not determined.

The trial excluded patients who had a history of autoimmune disease or were on systemic immunosuppression. Peripheral blood for TCR sequencing was drawn from every dose cohort at baseline, at cycle 4 day 1 and at cycle 7 day 1. The samples were drawn from a first-in-human, open-label, multicenter phase I dose-escalation trial of ivuxolimab. Adults with locally advanced or metastatic melanoma, renal cell, hepatocellular, or head and neck squamous cell carcinoma were enrolled in the trial. Before TCR sequencing, CD4+ and CD8+ T cells were separately sorted from peripheral blood. For sequencing of the TCRbeta CDR3 region, genomic DNA was extracted from the sorted cells. The immunoSEQ Assay was used to sequence the TCRbeta CDR3 regions. The table comes from immuneACCESS by way of TCRdb, which keeps in-frame sequences with V and J called. Part of the clones is missing from these tables; in studies checked, under half for an unresolved V gene and the rest for unknown reasons. This sample is represented by about 80,000 clones; 84% of them were singletons. 20% to 30% of the sample rests with the top ten.

The clonotype originates from an adult with an advanced solid tumor such as melanoma, head and neck, liver or kidney cancer. The starting material was CD4+ or CD8+ T cells sorted from blood, obtained in a trial of the OX40 agonist ivuxolimab.

CDR3 sequence: CASSTGLGYTAEQFF. The base sequence is TGTGCCAGCAGCACCGGCCTGGGCTACACCGCTGAGCAGTTCTTC. In this chain, TRBV7-2 is recombined with TRBJ2-1, with an unclear D gene assignment. Looking up the germline V gene yields CDR1 SGHTA and CDR2 FQGNSA. The CDR3, from cysteine to phenylalanine, totals 15 residues. Only the CDR3 region is kept as DNA, spanning 45 bases read in frame from base 1. The junction shows trimming of 5 bases on V and 9 bases on J, plus 20 bases between the germline ends.